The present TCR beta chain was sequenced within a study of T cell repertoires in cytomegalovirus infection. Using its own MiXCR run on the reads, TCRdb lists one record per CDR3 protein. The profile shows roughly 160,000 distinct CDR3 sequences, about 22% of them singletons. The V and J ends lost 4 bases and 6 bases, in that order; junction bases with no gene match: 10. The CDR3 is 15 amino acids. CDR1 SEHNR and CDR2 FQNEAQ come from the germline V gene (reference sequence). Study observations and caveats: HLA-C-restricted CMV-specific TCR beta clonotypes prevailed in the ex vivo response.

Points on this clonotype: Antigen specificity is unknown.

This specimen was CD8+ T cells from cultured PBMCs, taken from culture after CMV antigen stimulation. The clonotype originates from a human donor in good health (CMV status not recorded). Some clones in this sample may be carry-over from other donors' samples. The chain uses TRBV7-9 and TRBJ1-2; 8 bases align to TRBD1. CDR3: CASSSGADRGHGYTF. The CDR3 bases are TGTGCCAGCAGCTCAGGGGCTGACAGGGGCCATGGCTACACCTTC.